Shown below are 19 T cell receptor beta chains from a single sample sequenced in a study of T cells after yellow fever vaccination. Via MiXCR, TCRdb re-called the 5' RACE reads, giving one row per CDR3 protein. This sample carries a few hundred thousand distinct CDR3 sequences, around a sixth of them seen once, and the ten largest clones take around 16%. Sequences were derived from PBMCs, sampled 5 days after the first yellow fever vaccination. The receptor source for this set is a young man who received the YFV17D yellow fever vaccine.

The chain carries TRBV18 and TRBJ2-1; no reliable D call. Germline V gene data show CDR1 as KGHSH and CDR2 as LQKENI. The CDR3 consists of 13 residues. V was trimmed by 6 bases and J by 0 bases, leaving 6 bases between them. The CDR3 loop is CASSGYSYNEQFF. The DNA for the CDR3 is TGTGCCAGCTCGGGGTACTCCTACAATGAGCAGTTCTTC.

This clonotype occurred many times. This chain joins TRBV2 and TRBJ1-5, with TRBD1 as a possible D gene (5 bases). Looked up from germline, CDR1 is SNHLY and CDR2 is FYNNEI. CDR3 size: 13 residues. The germline V and J ends were trimmed by 8 bases and 6 bases, with 14 bases remaining between them. This chain's CDR3 is CASYSERGQPQHF. The CDR3 DNA reads TGTGCCAGCTATTCAGAAAGGGGTCAGCCCCAGCATTTT.

This clonotype was recorded at least ten times. At one end, the junction sequence differs from germline, possibly due to a read error. The chain employs TRBV5-1 and TRBJ1-1, with D perhaps TRBD1 (5 bases). The length of the CDR3 is 11 residues. Germline assignment: CDR1 SGHRS and CDR2 YFSETQ. The CDR3 DNA reads as TGTGCCAGCAGGGAGAACACTGAAGCTTTCTTT. Translated: CASRENTEAFF.

The V gene is TRBV6-1, the J gene TRBJ1-6, with D possibly TRBD1 on 5 matching bases. The CDR3 is 14 residues long. Germline CDR1 MNHNS, CDR2 SASEGT. Trimming removed 7 bases from V and 9 bases from J, with 16 bases in between. The CDR3: CASNGAGVGSPLHF. The DNA for the CDR3 is TGTGCCAGCAACGGGGCGGGTGTTGGTTCACCCCTCCACTTT.

The chain recombines TRBV9 with TRBJ1-1; TRBD1 is a possible D gene (5 bases). Germline V lookup: CDR1 SGDLS, CDR2 YYNGEE. This CDR3 contains 13 residues. Trimming left V 2 bases short and J 6 bases short, with 11 bases between. CDR3 protein: CASSVGVNSEAFF. The DNA for the CDR3 is TGTGCCAGCAGCGTGGGGGTGAATTCTGAAGCTTTCTTT.

The chain is built from TRBV5-4 and TRBJ1-2; D might be TRBD1 (5 bases). The CDR3 covers 14 residues. Germline assignment: CDR1 SGHNT and CDR2 YYREEE (reference sequence). V gave up 0 bases and J gave up 8 bases, with 14 bases separating them. The CDR3 loop reads CASSLAGVQGGYTF. The CDR3 DNA is TGTGCCAGCAGCTTGGCGGGGGTACAAGGGGGCTACACCTTC.

The chain carries TRBV5-1 and TRBJ1-2; TRBD1 might be the D (5 bases). CDR1 SGHRS and CDR2 YFSETQ come from the germline V gene. The CDR3 has 19 residues. V was shortened by 7 bases and J by 4 bases, with 32 bases between the two germline ends. The CDR3 DNA reads TGCGCCAGCGGAGGGAGATCCGGGCAGGGAAGCGAAGTGAGCTATGGCTACACCTTC. This gives the protein CASGGRSGQGSEVSYGYTF.

The chain recombines TRBV20-1 with TRBJ2-5; the match to TRBD1 covers 12 bases. This CDR3 is 15 amino acids long. The ends lost 3 bases at V and 5 bases at J; junction bases unmatched: 7. From germline, CDR1 is DFQATT and CDR2 SNEGSKA (reference sequence). CDR3 region: CSARKGQGARETQYF. The CDR3 region has the DNA TGCAGTGCTAGGAAGGGACAGGGGGCTAGGGAGACCCAGTACTTC.

This clonotype was observed a few times. V gene TRBV6-5 combines with J gene TRBJ2-7, with 7 positions matching TRBD2. CDR1 and CDR2 (germline): MNHEY, SVGAGI. The V segment lost 4 bases and the J segment 6 bases; nucleotides outside the gene matches: 9. The length of the CDR3 is 14 residues. The CDR3 nucleotides read TGTGCCAGCAGTTCAGGCGGGGGATCCGCCGAGCAGTACTTC. It codes for CASSSGGGSAEQYF.

The genes are TRBV7-6 and TRBJ2-1; 7 bases are a match to TRBD2. After removal of 5 bases from V and 7 bases from J, the junction contained 5 bases not matched to a gene. The germline CDR1 and CDR2 sequences are SGHVS and FNYEAQ. This CDR3 is built from 13 residues. The CDR3 here is CASSVGEGNEQFF. In DNA, the CDR3 is TGTGCCAGCAGCGTCGGGGAGGGGAATGAGCAGTTCTTC. The whole variable domain, remainder taken from reference TRBV7-6 and TRBJ2-1, is GAGVSQSPRYKVTKRGQDVALRCDPISGHVSLYWYRQALGQGPEFLTYFNYEAQQDKSGLPNDRFSAERPEGSISTLTIQRTEQRDSAMYRCASSVGEGNEQFFGPGTRLTVL.

The gene calls are TRBV5-1 and TRBJ2-7; D unresolved. Germline V gene sequence: CDR1 SGHRS, CDR2 YFSETQ. The V end was cut by 0 bases, the J end by 3 bases, with 10 bases between. This CDR3 contains 14 residues. CDR3 DNA: TGCGCCAGCAGCTTGGAACAACCGGGCTACGAGCAGTACTTC. Amino acid sequence: CASSLEQPGYEQYF.

This clonotype was counted only a few times. This chain joins TRBV5-1 and TRBJ2-1, with D possibly TRBD1 on 5 matching bases. The CDR3 runs to 13 residues. V lost 4 bases and J 9 bases, leaving 14 bases between the germline ends. Germline assignment: CDR1 SGHRS and CDR2 YFSETQ. The CDR3 reads CASSPDNSFEQFF. CDR3 bases: TGCGCCAGCAGCCCGGACAATTCGTTTGAGCAGTTCTTC.

The genes are TRBV18 and TRBJ1-1; D may be TRBD1 (5 bases). Germline CDR1 and CDR2: KGHSH and LQKENI. V was pared by 4 bases and J by 2 bases, with 8 bases between. The CDR3 is made up of 13 amino acids. DNA of the CDR3: TGTGCCAGCTCACAAGGGACTAACACTGAAGCTTTCTTT. Translation: CASSQGTNTEAFF.

This clonotype was detected many times. The V call is TRBV5-1, the J call TRBJ2-2; D is unclear. Trimming cost V 4 bases and J 1 base, with 8 bases left between them. CDR1 and CDR2 (germline): SGHRS, YFSETQ. This CDR3 is built from 14 residues. The CDR3 loop reads CASSPQRNTGELFF. The CDR3 nucleotides read TGCGCCAGCAGCCCACAGCGGAACACCGGGGAGCTGTTTTTT.

The chain carries TRBV28 and TRBJ1-5, with D possibly being TRBD1 (6 bases). The CDR3 sequence is 14 residues long. The germline V and J ends were trimmed by 7 bases and 3 bases, with 13 bases remaining between them. From germline, CDR1 is MDHEN and CDR2 SYDVKM. The CDR3 region has the DNA TGTGCCAGCACTACTACAGGGATCAATCAGCCCCAGCATTTT. Its translation is CASTTTGINQPQHF.

The chain carries TRBV6-2 or TRBV6-3 and TRBJ2-5, with 10 positions matching TRBD2. This CDR3 region has 16 residues. V lost 0 bases and J lost 4; bases outside the gene matches: 5. Germline CDR1 is MNHEY and CDR2 is SVGEGT. This CDR3 is CASSYSKAGGRETQYF. The CDR3 DNA is TGTGCCAGCAGTTACTCGAAAGCGGGGGGGAGAGAGACCCAGTACTTC.

This clonotype has just a few counts. The CDR3 DNA is TGTGCCAGCAGCTTAGGCGACAGTCGGTTGGGGGAGCAGTACTTC. Its protein product is CASSLGDSRLGEQYF. The chain has TRBV7-2 and TRBJ2-7, with D tentatively TRBD1 (5 bases). The CDR3 totals 15 residues. The germline CDR1 and CDR2 sequences are SGHTA and FQGNSA. The V end lost 1 base, the J end lost 7 bases, and 17 bases lay between the germline ends.

Only a few counts were recorded for this clonotype. This chain joins TRBV9 and TRBJ1-4, with D unresolved. Trimming took off 0 bases at V and 0 bases at J, with 12 bases between the two ends. This CDR3 is built from 17 residues. Per germline, CDR1 SGDLS and CDR2 YYNGEE. For the CDR3, the DNA is TGTGCCAGCAGCGTAGGTCTCGACACACCAACTAATGAAAAACTGTTTTTT. This gives the protein CASSVGLDTPTNEKLFF.

The sample holds a few counts of this clonotype. The chain has TRBV5-5 and TRBJ2-3, with 8 bases lining up with TRBD2. This CDR3 has 17 residues. CDR1 and CDR2 from the germline V gene are SGHKS and YYEKEE (reference sequence). The V segment lost 3 bases and the J segment 0 bases; nucleotides outside the gene matches: 9. CDR3: CASSWRSGGLSTDTQYF. CDR3 sequence (DNA): TGTGCCAGCAGCTGGAGGAGCGGGGGCCTTAGCACAGATACGCAGTATTTT. Full variable domain (missing parts from reference TRBV5-5 and TRBJ2-3): DAGVTQSPTHLIKTRGQQVTLRCSPISGHKSVSWYQQVLGQGPQFIFQYYEKEERGRGNFPDRFSARQFPNYSSELNVNALLLGDSALYLCASSWRSGGLSTDTQYFGPGTRLTVL.